This T cell receptor (beta chain) derives from a study of blood T cell repertoires in COVID-19. Overall study: The samples span acute and convalescent COVID-19 from the United States, Italy and Spain. Nucleic acid was either cDNA or gDNA, and it came from T cells, B-cell-depleted T cells, or PBMCs.

Germline V gives CDR1 SGDLS, CDR2 YYNGEE. After removal of 0 bases from V and 6 bases from J, the junction contained 4 bases not matched to a gene. The CDR3 totals 16 residues. Study processing details: Quantification of nucleated cells was approximated via reference gene primer amplification. Measured with immunoSEQ multiplex PCR; TCRdb has only the in-frame clones, and not every one. V and J calls and clone size are those listed in that table; D and trimming were worked out from the DNA. The sample lists around 170,000 clones, roughly 90% occurring once. The chain uses TRBV9 and TRBJ1-3; 12 nucleotides align to TRBD1. Sequencing was done on a sample of peripheral blood. This clonotype was sampled from a man in his fifties or sixties with acute or convalescent COVID-19. CDR3 sequence reads: CASSVDAGQGANTIYF. CDR3 nucleotides: TGTGCCAGCAGCGTAGATGCGGGACAGGGGGCAAACACCATATATTTT.